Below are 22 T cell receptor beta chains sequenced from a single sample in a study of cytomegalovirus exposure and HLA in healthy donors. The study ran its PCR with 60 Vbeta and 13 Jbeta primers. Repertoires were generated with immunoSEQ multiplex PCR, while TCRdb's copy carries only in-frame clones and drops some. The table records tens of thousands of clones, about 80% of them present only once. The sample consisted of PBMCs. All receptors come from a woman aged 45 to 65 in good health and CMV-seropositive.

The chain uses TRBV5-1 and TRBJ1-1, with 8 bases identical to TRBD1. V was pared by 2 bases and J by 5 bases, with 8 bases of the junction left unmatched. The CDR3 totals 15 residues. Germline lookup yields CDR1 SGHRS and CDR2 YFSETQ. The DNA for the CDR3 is TGCGCCAGCAGCTTTTCTGGACAGGGCGGGACTGAAGCTTTCTTT. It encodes CASSFSGQGGTEAFF.

This CDR3 is CASQKTATNQPQHF. The CDR3 region has the DNA TGTGCCAGCCAGAAGACAGCTACCAATCAGCCCCAGCATTTT. The gene calls are TRBV2 and TRBJ1-5; possibly TRBD1 for D (5 bases). CDR3 length: 14 residues. V was pared by 8 bases and J by 3 bases, with 14 bases between. Per the germline V gene, CDR1 is SNHLY and CDR2 is FYNNEI.

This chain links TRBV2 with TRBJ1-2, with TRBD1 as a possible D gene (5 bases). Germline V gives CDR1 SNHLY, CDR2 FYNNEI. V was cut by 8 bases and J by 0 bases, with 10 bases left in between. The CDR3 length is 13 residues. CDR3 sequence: CASVRGSNYGYTF. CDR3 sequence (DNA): TGTGCCAGCGTAAGGGGTTCTAACTATGGCTACACCTTC.

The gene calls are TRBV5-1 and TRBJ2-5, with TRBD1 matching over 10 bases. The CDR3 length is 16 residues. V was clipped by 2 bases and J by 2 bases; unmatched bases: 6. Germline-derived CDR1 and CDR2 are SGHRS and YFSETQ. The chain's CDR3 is CASSFGDRGLQETQYF. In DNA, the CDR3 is TGCGCCAGCAGCTTCGGGGACAGGGGACTACAAGAGACCCAGTACTTC.

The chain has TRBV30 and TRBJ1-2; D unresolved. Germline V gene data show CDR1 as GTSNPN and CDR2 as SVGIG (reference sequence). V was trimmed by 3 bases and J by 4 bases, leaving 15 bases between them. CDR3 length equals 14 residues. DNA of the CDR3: TGTGCCTGGAGGTCCGTGGGAGGTTCCTATGGCTACACCTTC. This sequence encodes CAWRSVGGSYGYTF.

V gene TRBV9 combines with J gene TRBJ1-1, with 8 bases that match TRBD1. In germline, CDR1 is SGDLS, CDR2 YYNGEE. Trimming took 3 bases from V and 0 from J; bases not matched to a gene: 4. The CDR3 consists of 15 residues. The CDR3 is CASSAAGGMNTEAFF. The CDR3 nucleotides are TGTGCCAGCAGCGCGGCAGGGGGCATGAACACTGAAGCTTTCTTT. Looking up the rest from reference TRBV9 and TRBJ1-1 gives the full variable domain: DSGVTQTPKHLITATGQRVTLRCSPRSGDLSVYWYQQSLDQGLQFLIQYYNGEERAKGNILERFSAQQFPDLHSELNLSSLELGDSALYFCASSAAGGMNTEAFFGQGTRLTVV.

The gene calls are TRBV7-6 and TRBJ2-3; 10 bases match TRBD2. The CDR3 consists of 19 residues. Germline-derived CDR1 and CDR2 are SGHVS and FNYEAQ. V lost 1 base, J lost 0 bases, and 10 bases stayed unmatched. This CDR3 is CASSLGAGGPAASTDTQYF. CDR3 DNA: TGTGCCAGCAGCTTAGGAGCGGGGGGGCCAGCGGCTAGCACAGATACGCAGTATTTT. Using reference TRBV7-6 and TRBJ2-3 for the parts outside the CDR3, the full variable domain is GAGVSQSPRYKVTKRGQDVALRCDPISGHVSLYWYRQALGQGPEFLTYFNYEAQQDKSGLPNDRFSAERPEGSISTLTIQRTEQRDSAMYRCASSLGAGGPAASTDTQYFGPGTRLTVL.

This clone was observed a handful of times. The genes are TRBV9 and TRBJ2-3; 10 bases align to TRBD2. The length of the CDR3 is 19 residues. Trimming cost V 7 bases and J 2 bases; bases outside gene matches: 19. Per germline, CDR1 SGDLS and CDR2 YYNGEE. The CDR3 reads CASSARTSGLSKNTDTQYF. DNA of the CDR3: TGTGCCAGCTCCGCGCGGACTAGCGGACTATCAAAGAACACAGATACGCAGTATTTT.

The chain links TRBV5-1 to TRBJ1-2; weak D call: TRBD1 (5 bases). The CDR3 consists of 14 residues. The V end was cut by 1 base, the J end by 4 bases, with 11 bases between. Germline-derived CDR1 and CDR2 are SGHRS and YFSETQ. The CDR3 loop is CASSLTGDGYGYTF. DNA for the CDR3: TGCGCCAGCAGCTTGACGGGGGATGGCTATGGCTACACCTTC.

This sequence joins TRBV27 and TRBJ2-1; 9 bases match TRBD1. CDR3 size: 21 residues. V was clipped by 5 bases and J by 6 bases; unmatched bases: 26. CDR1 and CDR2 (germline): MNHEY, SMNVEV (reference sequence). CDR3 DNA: TGTGCCAGCAGTCTCTCGGCCGGGACAGGGAAATCAAGCAGCCTCTTCAATGAGCAGTTCTTC. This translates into CASSLSAGTGKSSSLFNEQFF.

CDR3 coding DNA: TGTGCCACCAGCAGAGGAAGAGGCTTGAACACTGAAGCTTTCTTT. It encodes CATSRGRGLNTEAFF. V gene TRBV15 combines with J gene TRBJ1-1; no clear D gene. Per germline, CDR1 LNHNV and CDR2 YYDKDF (reference sequence). The CDR3 is 15 amino acids. Trimming left V 1 base short and J 0 bases short, with 9 bases between.

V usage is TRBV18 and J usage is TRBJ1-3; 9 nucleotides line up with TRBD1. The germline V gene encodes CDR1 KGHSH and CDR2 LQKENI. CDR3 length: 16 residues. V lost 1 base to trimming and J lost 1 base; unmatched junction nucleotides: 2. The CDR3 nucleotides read TGTGCCAGCTCACCACGGGGACAGGGATCTGGAAACACCATATATTTT. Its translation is CASSPRGQGSGNTIYF. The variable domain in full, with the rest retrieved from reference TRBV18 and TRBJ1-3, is NAGVMQNPRHLVRRRGQEARLRCSPMKGHSHVYWYRQLPEEGLKFMVYLQKENIIDESGMPKERFSAEFPKEGPSILRIQQVVRGDSAAYFCASSPRGQGSGNTIYFGEGSWLTVV.

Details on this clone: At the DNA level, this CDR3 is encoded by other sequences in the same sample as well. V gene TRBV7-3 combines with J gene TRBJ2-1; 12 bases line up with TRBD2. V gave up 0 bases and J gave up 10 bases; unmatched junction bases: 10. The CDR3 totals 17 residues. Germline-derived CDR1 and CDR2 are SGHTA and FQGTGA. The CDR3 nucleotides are TGTGCCAGCAGCTTAACTGTAGCTAGCGGGGGGGCTGGCGAGCAGTTCTTC. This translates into CASSLTVASGGAGEQFF.

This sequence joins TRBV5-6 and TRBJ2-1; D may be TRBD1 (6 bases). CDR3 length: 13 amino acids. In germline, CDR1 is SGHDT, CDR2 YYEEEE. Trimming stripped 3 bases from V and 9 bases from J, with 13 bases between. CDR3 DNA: TGTGCCAGCAGCTGGACAGTTGGAGGTGAGCAGTTCTTC. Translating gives CASSWTVGGEQFF. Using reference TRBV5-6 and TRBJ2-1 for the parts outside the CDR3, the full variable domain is DAGVTQSPTHLIKTRGQQVTLRCSPKSGHDTVSWYQQALGQGPQFIFQYYEEEERQRGNFPDRFSGHQFPNYSSELNVNALLLGDSALYLCASSWTVGGEQFFGPGTRLTVL.

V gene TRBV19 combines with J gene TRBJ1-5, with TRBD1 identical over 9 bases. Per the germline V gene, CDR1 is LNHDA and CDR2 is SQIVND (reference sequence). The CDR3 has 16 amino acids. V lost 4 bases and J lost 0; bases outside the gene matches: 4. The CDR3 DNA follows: TGTGCCAGTAGTACGGACAGGGGATATAGCAATCAGCCCCAGCATTTT. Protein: CASSTDRGYSNQPQHF. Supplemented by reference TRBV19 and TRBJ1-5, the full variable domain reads DGGITQSPKYLFRKEGQNVTLSCEQNLNHDAMYWYRQDPGQGLRLIYYSQIVNDFQKGDIAEGYSVSREKKESFPLTVTSAQKNPTAFYLCASSTDRGYSNQPQHFGDGTRLSIL.

CDR3 sequence (DNA): TGTGCCAGCAGGCCCAGACTAGCGGGGGACACCGGGGAGCTGTTTTTT. It translates to CASRPRLAGDTGELFF. The chain has TRBV6-6 and TRBJ2-2; 12 bases are a match to TRBD2. The V gene's germline CDR1 is MNHNY and CDR2 SVGAGI (reference sequence). The CDR3 sequence is 16 residues long. V was clipped by 6 bases and J by 3 bases; unmatched bases: 5.

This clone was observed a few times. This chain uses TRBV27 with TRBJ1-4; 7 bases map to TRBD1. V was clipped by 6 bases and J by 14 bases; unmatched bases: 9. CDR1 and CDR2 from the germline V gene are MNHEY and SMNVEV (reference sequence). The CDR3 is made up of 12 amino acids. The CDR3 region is CASRKAVQGLFF. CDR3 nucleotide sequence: TGTGCCAGCAGGAAGGCCGTACAGGGGCTGTTTTTT. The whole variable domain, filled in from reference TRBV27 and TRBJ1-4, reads EAQVTQNPRYLITVTGKKLTVTCSQNMNHEYMSWYRQDPGLGLRQIYYSMNVEVTDKGDVPEGYKVSRKEKRNFPLILESPSPNQTSLYFCASRKAVQGLFFGSGTQLSVL.

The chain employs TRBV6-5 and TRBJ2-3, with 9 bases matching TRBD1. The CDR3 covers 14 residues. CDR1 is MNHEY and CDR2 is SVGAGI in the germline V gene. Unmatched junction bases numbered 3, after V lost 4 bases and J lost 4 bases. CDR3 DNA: TGTGCCAGCAGTTCGACAGGGGGGGCAGATACGCAGTATTTT. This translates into CASSSTGGADTQYF.

The CDR3 is CASSAAGGLETQYF. The CDR3 DNA sequence: TGTGCCAGCAGCGCCGCAGGGGGCCTAGAGACCCAGTACTTC. The V gene is TRBV9, the J gene TRBJ2-5, with 8 bases fitting TRBD1. Looked up from germline, CDR1 is SGDLS and CDR2 is YYNGEE. Unmatched junction bases numbered 5, after V lost 3 bases and J lost 4 bases. This CDR3 has 14 amino acids. The variable domain in full, completed from reference TRBV9 and TRBJ2-5, reads DSGVTQTPKHLITATGQRVTLRCSPRSGDLSVYWYQQSLDQGLQFLIQYYNGEERAKGNILERFSAQQFPDLHSELNLSSLELGDSALYFCASSAAGGLETQYFGPGTRLLVL.

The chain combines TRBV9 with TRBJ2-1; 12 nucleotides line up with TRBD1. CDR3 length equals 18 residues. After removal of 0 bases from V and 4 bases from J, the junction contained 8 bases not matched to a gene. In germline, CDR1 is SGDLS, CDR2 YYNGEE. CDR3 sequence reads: CASSVGSGTGGAYNEQFF. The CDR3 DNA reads TGTGCCAGCAGCGTAGGATCCGGGACAGGGGGCGCTTACAATGAGCAGTTCTTC.

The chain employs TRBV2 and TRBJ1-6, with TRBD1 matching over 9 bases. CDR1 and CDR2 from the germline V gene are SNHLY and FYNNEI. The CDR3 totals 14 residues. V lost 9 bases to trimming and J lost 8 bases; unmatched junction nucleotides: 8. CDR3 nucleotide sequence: TGTGCCAGGGCGACGGGGACAGGGTATTCACCCCTCCACTTT. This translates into CARATGTGYSPLHF.

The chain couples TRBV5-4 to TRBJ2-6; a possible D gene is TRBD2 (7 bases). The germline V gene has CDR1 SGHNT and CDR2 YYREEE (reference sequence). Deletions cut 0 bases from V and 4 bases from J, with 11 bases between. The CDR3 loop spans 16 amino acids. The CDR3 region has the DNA TGTGCCAGCAGCTTGGAGGGGGGGTCAGGGGCCAACGTCCTGACTTTC. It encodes CASSLEGGSGANVLTF.